What follows are 15 T cell receptor beta chains derived from one specimen sequenced in a study of blood T cells in healthy people across ages. Primed by a sample-barcoded 5' primer and a J-beta primer mix, a second PCR proceeded for roughly 6 to 12 cycles. Each CDR3 protein is one row after TCRdb ran MiXCR on the 5' RACE reads. The sample records hundreds of thousands of distinct CDR3 sequences, roughly three fifths being singletons. Sequencing used blood. The receptors stem from a man between 40 and 49 years old in good health.

This clonotype was recorded at least ten times. This chain uses TRBV7-2 with TRBJ1-5; TRBD1 might be the D (6 bases). The CDR3 runs to 15 residues. V was clipped by 2 bases and J by 3 bases, with 11 bases between them. Looked up from germline, CDR1 is SGHTA and CDR2 is FQGNSA. The CDR3 DNA sequence: TGTGCCAGCAGCTTAAACTCAGGGGCCAATCAGCCCCAGCATTTT. Translating gives CASSLNSGANQPQHF.

V gene TRBV20-1 combines with J gene TRBJ2-3, with D unclear. Germline CDR1 reads DFQATT; CDR2 reads SNEGSKA (reference sequence). This CDR3 comprises 12 residues. V shed 3 bases and J shed 3 bases, with 7 bases lying between them. The DNA of the CDR3 is TGCAGTGCTAGGGACGTGACAGATACGCAGTATTTT. It codes for CSARDVTDTQYF.

For this clonotype: Germline is not matched at one junction end, which may reflect a read error. This chain joins TRBV4-2 and TRBJ2-7, with TRBD2 identical over 7 bases. Germline V lookup: CDR1 LGHNA, CDR2 YNFKEQ. This CDR3 contains 16 residues. CDR3 sequence (DNA): TGTGCCAGTAGCCAAGATAGGCGGGAGTCGGGTTACGAGCAGTACTTC. Amino acids: CASSQDRRESGYEQYF.

This clonotype was seen a few times. CDR3 protein: CASSTSVGEEPYEQYF. The CDR3 coding sequence is TGTGCCAGCAGCACATCTGTAGGGGAAGAGCCCTACGAGCAGTACTTC. This chain links TRBV27 with TRBJ2-7; a weak D match, TRBD1 (5 bases). Germline CDR1 reads MNHEY; CDR2 reads SMNVEV (reference sequence). V shed 6 bases and J shed 2 bases, with 20 bases lying between them. The CDR3 extends over 16 amino acids.

This clonotype was recorded a few times. The chain has TRBV25-1 and TRBJ2-5; TRBD2 might be the D (6 bases). The CDR3 is 15 residues long. V was trimmed by 4 bases and J by 5 bases, leaving 17 bases between them. CDR1 and CDR2 from the germline V gene are MGHDK and SYGVNS. The CDR3 sequence is CASSAIGTPRETQYF. The CDR3 bases are TGTGCCAGCAGTGCCATCGGGACTCCCCGGGAGACCCAGTACTTC.

The chain couples TRBV4-1 to TRBJ2-7, with TRBD2 identical over 7 bases. The CDR3 runs to 15 residues. The V segment lost 5 bases and the J segment 5 bases; nucleotides outside the gene matches: 12. CDR1 MGHRA and CDR2 YSYEKL come from the germline V gene. CDR3 residues: CASSDLGLGQNEQYF. The CDR3 coding sequence is TGCGCCAGCAGCGACTTAGGACTAGGGCAGAACGAGCAGTACTTC.

This clonotype was detected only a few times. The V gene is TRBV14, the J gene TRBJ2-7, with 8 positions matching TRBD1. Unmatched junction bases numbered 1, after V lost 0 bases and J lost 3 bases. CDR1 is SGHDN and CDR2 is FVKESK in the germline V gene. This CDR3 has 14 amino acids. Here the CDR3 DNA reads TGTGCCAGCAGCCAAGACAGGGGGCACTACGAGCAGTACTTC. Translated: CASSQDRGHYEQYF.

V is TRBV10-3 and J is TRBJ2-5; 7 positions agree with TRBD1. Germline CDR1 is ENHRY and CDR2 is SYGVKD. V shed 6 bases and J 3 bases; nucleotides not matched to a gene: 7. This CDR3 contains 14 residues. In nucleotides, the CDR3 is TGTGCCATCAGCCACGGGACAGAAAAAGAGACCCAGTACTTC. Amino acid sequence: CAISHGTEKETQYF.

In DNA, the CDR3 is TGTGCCGCCGGGGCAGGGAGGGAATCACCCCTCCACTTT. Protein product: CAAGAGRESPLHF. The chain joins TRBV7-2 to TRBJ1-6; D is possibly TRBD1 (5 bases). The CDR3 extends over 13 amino acids. V lost 11 bases to trimming and J lost 10 bases, with 18 bases between them. CDR1 is SGHTA and CDR2 is FQGNSA in the germline V gene.

This clonotype appeared once. The V and J genes are TRBV6-5 and TRBJ1-5, with a possible D match to TRBD1 (6 bases). The CDR3 length is 15 residues. CDR1 and CDR2 from the germline V gene are MNHEY and SVGAGI. V was shortened by 4 bases and J by 4 bases, with 14 bases between the two germline ends. The CDR3 here is CASSFTQGRNQPQHF. In DNA, the CDR3 is TGTGCCAGCAGTTTCACACAGGGTCGGAATCAGCCCCAGCATTTT.

The chain recombines TRBV11-3 with TRBJ2-5, with 7 nucleotides matching TRBD2. Trimming cost V 7 bases and J 2 bases; bases outside gene matches: 10. Germline loops: CDR1 SGHNT, CDR2 YENEEA. This CDR3 has 15 amino acids. The CDR3 nucleotides are TGTGCCAGCAACCTAGGGGAGGGGAAACAAGAGACCCAGTACTTC. Amino acid sequence: CASNLGEGKQETQYF. The variable domain in full, completed from reference TRBV11-3 and TRBJ2-5, reads EAGVVQSPRYKIIEKKQPVAFWCNPISGHNTLYWYLQNLGQGPELLIRYENEEAVDDSQLPKDRFSAERLKGVDSTLKIQPAELGDSAVYLCASNLGEGKQETQYFGPGTRLLVL.

The V call is TRBV6-2 or TRBV6-3, the J call TRBJ1-1; D is possibly TRBD1 (6 bases). The germline gives CDR1 MNHEY, CDR2 SVGEGT. Trimming cost V 2 bases and J 3 bases, with 10 bases left between them. This CDR3 has 14 residues. The CDR3 DNA is TGTGCCAGCAGTTACGGGGGGCAGGACACTGAAGCTTTCTTT. It translates to CASSYGGQDTEAFF.

This clonotype was counted many times. The chain employs TRBV5-1 and TRBJ2-5, with no clear D. The CDR3 has 15 amino acids. Trimming removed 2 bases from V and 3 bases from J, with 14 bases in between. The germline gives CDR1 SGHRS, CDR2 YFSETQ. CDR3 coding DNA: TGCGCCAGCAGCTTTAGGGCACCACAGAAAGAGACCCAGTACTTC. As protein: CASSFRAPQKETQYF.

The genes are TRBV29-1 and TRBJ2-3, with no clear D. CDR1 is SQVTM, CDR2 ANQGSEA, per germline. With 4 bases removed from V and 7 bases from J, the gap between germline ends came to 15 bases. This CDR3 contains 13 residues. Here the CDR3 reads CSVVGGFSNTQYF. CDR3 DNA: TGCAGCGTTGTTGGTGGGTTTTCGAATACGCAGTATTTT.

This rearrangement joins TRBV11-2 to TRBJ2-1, with 9 bases lining up with TRBD2. This CDR3 contains 14 residues. From germline, CDR1 is SGHAT and CDR2 FQNNGV. V was clipped by 5 bases and J by 6 bases; unmatched bases: 5. CDR3 in amino acids: CASSPRLAVNEQFF. In DNA form, the CDR3 reads TGTGCCAGCAGCCCCCGACTAGCGGTCAATGAGCAGTTCTTC.